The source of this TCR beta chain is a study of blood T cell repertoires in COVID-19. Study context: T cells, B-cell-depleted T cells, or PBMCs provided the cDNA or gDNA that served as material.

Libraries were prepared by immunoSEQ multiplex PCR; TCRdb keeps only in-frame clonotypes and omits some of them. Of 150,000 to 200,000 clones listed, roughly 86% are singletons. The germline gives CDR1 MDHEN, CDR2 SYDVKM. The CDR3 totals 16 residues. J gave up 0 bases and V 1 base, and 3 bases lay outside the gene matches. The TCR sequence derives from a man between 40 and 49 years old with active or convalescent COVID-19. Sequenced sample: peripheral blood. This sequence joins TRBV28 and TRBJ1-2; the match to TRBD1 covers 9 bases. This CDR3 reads CASSLLGQGSNYGYTF. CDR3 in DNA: TGTGCCAGCAGTTTATTAGGACAGGGGTCTAACTATGGCTACACCTTC.